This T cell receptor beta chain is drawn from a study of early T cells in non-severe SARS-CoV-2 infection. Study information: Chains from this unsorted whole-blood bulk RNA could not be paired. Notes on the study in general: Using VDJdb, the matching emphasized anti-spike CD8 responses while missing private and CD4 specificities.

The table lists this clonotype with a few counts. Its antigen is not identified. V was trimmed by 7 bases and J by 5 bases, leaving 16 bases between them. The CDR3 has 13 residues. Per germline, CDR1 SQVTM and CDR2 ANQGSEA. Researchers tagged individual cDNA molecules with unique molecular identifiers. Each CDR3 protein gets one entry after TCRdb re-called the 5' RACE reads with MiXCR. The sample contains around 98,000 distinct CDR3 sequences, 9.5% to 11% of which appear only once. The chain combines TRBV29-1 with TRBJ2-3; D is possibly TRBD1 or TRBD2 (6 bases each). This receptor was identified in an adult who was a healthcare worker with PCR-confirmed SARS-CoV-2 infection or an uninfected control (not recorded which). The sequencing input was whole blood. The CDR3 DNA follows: TGCAGCGCGACCCGAGGGGGGAAAGATACGCAGTATTTT. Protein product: CSATRGGKDTQYF.